A selection of T cell receptor beta chains follows, all from one sample in a study of blood T cell repertoires in COVID-19. This table comes from immunoSEQ multiplex PCR, and its TCRdb copy is limited to in-frame clones, with some not included. The sample lists 330,000 or so clones, approximately 88% occurring once. Sample: PBMCs or T cells enriched from blood (not recorded which). These receptors originate from a young man who had recovered from COVID-19. Both conserved end residues are part of each CDR3. The order of the fields is J gene, clone size, V gene, D gene, CDR3 DNA, CDR3 protein. D genes are given only for firm matches. The listing skips clone size in some rows; elsewhere it reads once, few, many or a size class.

j_call: TRBJ2-5; clone_size: few; v_call: TRBV5-4; d_call: .; cdr3_nt: TGTGCCAGCAGCTTGAGTGGCAGGGCCCAAGAGACCCAGTACTTC; cdr3_aa: CASSLSGRAQETQYF
j_call: TRBJ2-7; clone_size: .; v_call: TRBV5-1; d_call: .; cdr3_nt: TGCGCCAGCAGCTTGCAAGGACAGTCAACCGAGCAGTACTTC; cdr3_aa: CASSLQGQSTEQYF
j_call: TRBJ1-4; clone_size: once; v_call: TRBV7-2; d_call: .; cdr3_nt: TGTGCCAGCAGCTTATCTTTCGCCCCACTTGAAAAACTGTTTTTT; cdr3_aa: CASSLSFAPLEKLFF
j_call: TRBJ2-1; clone_size: .; v_call: TRBV6-5; d_call: TRBD1; cdr3_nt: TGTGCCAGCACAGGGGGTCTTGAATACAATGAGCAGTTCTTC; cdr3_aa: CASTGGLEYNEQFF
j_call: TRBJ1-1; clone_size: .; v_call: TRBV19; d_call: TRBD1; cdr3_nt: TGTGCCAGTAGGCAATGGACAGGTCGGGGCAACACTGAAGCTTTCTTT; cdr3_aa: CASRQWTGRGNTEAFF
j_call: TRBJ2-1; clone_size: .; v_call: TRBV29-1; d_call: TRBD2; cdr3_nt: TGCAGCGTTAAGGAGACTAGCGGAATCTACAATGAGCAGTTCTTC; cdr3_aa: CSVKETSGIYNEQFF
j_call: TRBJ1-6; clone_size: .; v_call: TRBV4-2; d_call: TRBD1; cdr3_nt: TGTGCCAGCAGCCAAGTGTGGGACAGTGGTACACCCCTCCACTTT; cdr3_aa: CASSQVWDSGTPLHF
j_call: TRBJ2-7; clone_size: .; v_call: TRBV12-5; d_call: .; cdr3_nt: TGTGCCCGGAGGGGCAAGCTCTACGAGCAGTACTTC; cdr3_aa: CARRGKLYEQYF
j_call: TRBJ1-5; clone_size: .; v_call: TRBV7-2; d_call: TRBD1; cdr3_nt: TGTGCCAGCAGTACCGACAGGGGCCGCAATCAGCCCCAGCATTTT; cdr3_aa: CASSTDRGRNQPQHF
j_call: TRBJ1-5; clone_size: .; v_call: TRBV4-1; d_call: TRBD1; cdr3_nt: TGCGCCAGCAGCCAAGGGGGAGCAGGGGGTTACTCAAGCAATCAGCCCCAGCATTTT; cdr3_aa: CASSQGGAGGYSSNQPQHF
j_call: TRBJ1-2; clone_size: few; v_call: TRBV28; d_call: TRBD1; cdr3_nt: TGTGCCAGCAGTTTATTCAGACAGGGGGCGTATGGCTACACCTTC; cdr3_aa: CASSLFRQGAYGYTF
j_call: TRBJ2-3; clone_size: .; v_call: TRBV19; d_call: TRBD2; cdr3_nt: TGTGCCAGTAGTATAATCCTAGCGGGGGCCGGAGATACGCAGTATTTT; cdr3_aa: CASSIILAGAGDTQYF
j_call: TRBJ1-2; clone_size: .; v_call: TRBV6-1; d_call: TRBD1; cdr3_nt: TGTGCCAGCAGTGAACCCCCCCGAGGACAGGACTATGGCTACACCTTC; cdr3_aa: CASSEPPRGQDYGYTF
j_call: TRBJ2-5; clone_size: .; v_call: TRBV5-1; d_call: TRBD1; cdr3_nt: TGCGCCAGCAGCCAAATGGGACAGGGTAAAGAGACCCAGTACTTC; cdr3_aa: CASSQMGQGKETQYF
j_call: TRBJ1-3; clone_size: .; v_call: TRBV7-3; d_call: .; cdr3_nt: TGTGCCAGCAGCTTAGGGGGCCGAAACACCATATATTTT; cdr3_aa: CASSLGGRNTIYF
j_call: TRBJ2-1; clone_size: .; v_call: TRBV5-6; d_call: .; cdr3_nt: TGTGCCAGCAGCACCTCCCCGACTAGAACTTTCAATGAGCAGTTCTTC; cdr3_aa: CASSTSPTRTFNEQFF
j_call: TRBJ2-1; clone_size: .; v_call: TRBV2; d_call: TRBD2; cdr3_nt: TGTGCCAGCAGGGTTAGCGGGGGGGCCGGGAATGAGCAGTTCTTC; cdr3_aa: CASRVSGGAGNEQFF
j_call: TRBJ2-2; clone_size: few; v_call: TRBV7-8; d_call: TRBD2; cdr3_nt: TGTGCCAGCAGCTTAGCGCTAGCGGGCGGGGAGCTGTTTTTT; cdr3_aa: CASSLALAGGELFF
j_call: TRBJ2-3; clone_size: once; v_call: TRBV28; d_call: TRBD2; cdr3_nt: TGTGCCAGCAGTTCCAAAGCGGGGAGCCGCACAGATACGCAGTATTTT; cdr3_aa: CASSSKAGSRTDTQYF
j_call: TRBJ2-2; clone_size: .; v_call: TRBV18; d_call: TRBD1; cdr3_nt: TGTGCCAGCTCACCATGGACAGGGAACACCGGGGAGCTGTTTTTT; cdr3_aa: CASSPWTGNTGELFF
j_call: TRBJ1-3; clone_size: .; v_call: TRBV19; d_call: .; cdr3_nt: TGTGCCAGTAGTACCCGGAGGGGTGGAAACACCATATATTTT; cdr3_aa: CASSTRRGGNTIYF
j_call: TRBJ2-1; clone_size: .; v_call: TRBV29-1; d_call: TRBD1; cdr3_nt: TGCAGCGTTGTGAGGGACAGGGGCGTCAATGAGCAGTTCTTC; cdr3_aa: CSVVRDRGVNEQFF
j_call: TRBJ2-1; clone_size: .; v_call: TRBV5-1; d_call: .; cdr3_nt: TGCGCCAGCAGCTTGGGGCAGGGCTCCTTTAATGAGCAGTTCTTC; cdr3_aa: CASSLGQGSFNEQFF
j_call: TRBJ2-1; clone_size: .; v_call: TRBV6-4; d_call: .; cdr3_nt: TGTGCCAGCAGCAAGGACAGCTACAATGAGCAGTTCTTC; cdr3_aa: CASSKDSYNEQFF
j_call: TRBJ1-2; clone_size: .; v_call: TRBV7-8; d_call: .; cdr3_nt: TGTGCCAGCAGCTCCCGGGACACCGGGCCCTATGGCTACACCTTC; cdr3_aa: CASSSRDTGPYGYTF
j_call: TRBJ1-2; clone_size: medium-sized; v_call: TRBV30; d_call: TRBD1; cdr3_nt: TGTGCCTGGAGTGGACAGGGAGCAACATATGGCTACACCTTC; cdr3_aa: CAWSGQGATYGYTF
j_call: TRBJ2-3; clone_size: once; v_call: TRBV29-1; d_call: .; cdr3_nt: TGCAGCGTTGAAGGGTATCAGGGGACAGATACGCAGTATTTT; cdr3_aa: CSVEGYQGTDTQYF
j_call: TRBJ2-1; clone_size: .; v_call: TRBV5-4; d_call: TRBD2; cdr3_nt: TGTGCCAGCAGCTTGGGTCGTAGCGGGGGGGCCAATGAGCAGTTCTTC; cdr3_aa: CASSLGRSGGANEQFF
j_call: TRBJ1-2; clone_size: few; v_call: TRBV2; d_call: .; cdr3_nt: TGTGCCAGCAGTGAAAGCGTCGTGATCCGGAGTGGCTACACCTTC; cdr3_aa: CASSESVVIRSGYTF
j_call: TRBJ1-2; clone_size: .; v_call: TRBV5-1; d_call: TRBD1; cdr3_nt: TGCGCCAGCAGCTTGGGGACAGGGGGCATCTATGGCTACACCTTC; cdr3_aa: CASSLGTGGIYGYTF
j_call: TRBJ1-6; clone_size: .; v_call: TRBV18; d_call: TRBD1; cdr3_nt: TGTGCCAGCTCACAGGGACAGGATAATTCACCCCTCCACTTT; cdr3_aa: CASSQGQDNSPLHF
j_call: TRBJ2-2; clone_size: .; v_call: TRBV6-8; d_call: .; cdr3_nt: TGTGCCAGCAGTTCCTGCCTCCGGGACTTCACCGGGGAGCTGTTTTTT; cdr3_aa: CASSSCLRDFTGELFF
j_call: TRBJ2-5; clone_size: .; v_call: TRBV2; d_call: TRBD2; cdr3_nt: TGTGCCAGCACAGGGACTAGCGGGGACATCCAAGAGACCCAGTACTTC; cdr3_aa: CASTGTSGDIQETQYF
j_call: TRBJ2-1; clone_size: .; v_call: TRBV27; d_call: TRBD1; cdr3_nt: TGTGCCAGCAGATCCGGGACAGGGTCCTACAATGAGCAGTTCTTC; cdr3_aa: CASRSGTGSYNEQFF
j_call: TRBJ2-5; clone_size: .; v_call: TRBV11-2; d_call: TRBD2; cdr3_nt: TGTGCCAGCAGCTTAGGGCCCCTAGCGGGGGGATTTGGGGAGACCCAGTACTTC; cdr3_aa: CASSLGPLAGGFGETQYF
j_call: TRBJ2-2; clone_size: .; v_call: TRBV4-1; d_call: .; cdr3_nt: TGCGCCAGCAGCCAAGTAGCGAACACCGGGGAGCTGTTTTTT; cdr3_aa: CASSQVANTGELFF
j_call: TRBJ1-5; clone_size: .; v_call: TRBV5-6; d_call: TRBD1; cdr3_nt: TGTGCCAGCAGCTTGGCTACGACAGGGGAGGAGGGCAATCAGCCCCAGCATTTT; cdr3_aa: CASSLATTGEEGNQPQHF
j_call: TRBJ1-3; clone_size: .; v_call: TRBV4-2; d_call: .; cdr3_nt: TGTGCCAGCAGCCTAGAGACTGTTTACTCTGGAAACACCATATATTTT; cdr3_aa: CASSLETVYSGNTIYF
j_call: TRBJ2-7; clone_size: .; v_call: TRBV6-5; d_call: TRBD1; cdr3_nt: TGTGCCAGCAGAACAGGGGCTGGCAGGCAGTACTTC; cdr3_aa: CASRTGAGRQYF
j_call: TRBJ1-6; clone_size: .; v_call: TRBV2; d_call: TRBD1; cdr3_nt: TGTGCCAGCAACTACCGGGACAGTGACTATAATTCACCCCTCCACTTT; cdr3_aa: CASNYRDSDYNSPLHF
j_call: TRBJ1-5; clone_size: .; v_call: TRBV5-1; d_call: TRBD1; cdr3_nt: TGCGCCAGCAGCTTGGCAGGGGGCGCGGGCCAGCCCCAGCATTTT; cdr3_aa: CASSLAGGAGQPQHF
j_call: TRBJ2-7; clone_size: .; v_call: TRBV6-5; d_call: TRBD1; cdr3_nt: TGTGCCAGCAGTAAACTAACCGGGACAGGGTGGGTTCGGTACTTC; cdr3_aa: CASSKLTGTGWVRYF
j_call: TRBJ1-4; clone_size: once; v_call: TRBV28; d_call: .; cdr3_nt: TGTGCCAGCAGGCGGAGAGTGGAGGGACTGTTTTTT; cdr3_aa: CASRRRVEGLFF
j_call: TRBJ1-6; clone_size: .; v_call: TRBV7-3; d_call: .; cdr3_nt: TGTGCCAGCAGCTTACGGGAGGGACGGGATTCACCCCTCCACTTT; cdr3_aa: CASSLREGRDSPLHF
j_call: TRBJ2-1; clone_size: .; v_call: TRBV5-5; d_call: TRBD2; cdr3_nt: TGTGCCAGCAGCGCTACTAGCGGACCGAACTCCTACAATGAGCAGTTCTTC; cdr3_aa: CASSATSGPNSYNEQFF
j_call: TRBJ2-5; clone_size: .; v_call: TRBV9; d_call: .; cdr3_nt: TGTGCCAGCAGCCCCCATCACCAAGAGACCCAGTACTTC; cdr3_aa: CASSPHHQETQYF
j_call: TRBJ2-7; clone_size: .; v_call: TRBV6-4; d_call: .; cdr3_nt: TGTGCCAGAGATACCAGCTACGAGCAGTACTTC; cdr3_aa: CARDTSYEQYF